A selection of T cell receptor beta chains follows, all from one sample in a study of shared clonotypes between healthy human individuals. The assay was immunoSEQ multiplex PCR, and TCRdb's table has in-frame clones only and misses some. This table holds under 600,000 clones, 95% to 98% found once. Specimen: naive CD4+ T cells sorted from blood. Receptors originate from a woman in her thirties in good health. Both conserved end residues are part of each CDR3. Each record gives: D gene, V gene, CDR3 protein. A D gene is named only where the DNA matches it firmly.

>NA|TRBV7-9
CASSSSRVQGKAYEQYF
>NA|TRBV2
CASLPTGLGGKLFF
>TRBD1|TRBV25-1
CASSYSGTGSRGYTF
>TRBD2|TRBV2
CASSPPGGQFNEQFF
>TRBD1|TRBV6-1
CASPQGSGTEAFF
>TRBD2|TRBV18
CASSKREGYEQYF
>NA|TRBV19
CASESTVNTEAFF
>NA|TRBV29-1
CSGASVGVAGGRYNEQFF
>NA|TRBV11-2
CASSLGDSIYEQYF
>TRBD2|TRBV9
CASSPGLAGDEQYF
>NA|TRBV6-1
CASRGPNTEAFF
>NA|TRBV5-1
CASSLIEGNSPLHF
>NA|TRBV28
CASSLPDQGEQYF
>NA|TRBV6-1
CASGSQTVQETQYF
>TRBD1|TRBV28
CASSSGQYNEQFF
>TRBD1|TRBV6-1
CASSALTGGNQPQHF
>NA|TRBV7-9
CASSLVGNQETQYF
>TRBD1|TRBV5-1
CASSLPTGEDEQYF
>NA|TRBV18
CASSTTSSGDEQYF
>TRBD1|TRBV2
CASRAGTGVSNQPQHF
>NA|TRBV6-5
CASSYSPSSRDEQFF
>NA|TRBV5-5
CASSFEQDYGYTF
>TRBD1|TRBV28
CASRGTAQETQYF
>TRBD1|TRBV5-1
CASSTDREGGEKLFF
>TRBD1|TRBV28
CASSLAGTGAPGTEAFF
>NA|TRBV27
CASSPPGMDVDTGELFF
>NA|TRBV5-1
CASSLKGIGNTEAFF